These 18 T cell receptor beta chains were sequenced from one sample in a study of blood T cell repertoires in COVID-19. Libraries were prepared by immunoSEQ multiplex PCR; TCRdb keeps only in-frame clonotypes and omits some of them. The data contain roughly 140,000 clones, around 74% of them singletons. The sample consisted of peripheral blood. The receptors derive from a woman older than 75 with acute or convalescent COVID-19.

V usage is TRBV2 and J usage is TRBJ1-1; TRBD1 is a possible D gene (6 bases). Germline V gives CDR1 SNHLY, CDR2 FYNNEI. The CDR3 has 15 residues. V gave up 4 bases and J gave up 0 bases, with 12 bases separating them. CDR3 sequence reads: CASSVEGGMNTEAFF. CDR3 nucleotides: TGTGCCAGCAGTGTAGAGGGGGGGATGAACACTGAAGCTTTCTTT.

V gene TRBV7-9 combines with J gene TRBJ2-5, with 7 bases fitting TRBD1. CDR1 and CDR2 from the germline V gene are SEHNR and FQNEAQ (reference sequence). This CDR3 is 16 amino acids long. Trimming cost V 3 bases and J 1 base; bases outside gene matches: 8. The CDR3 DNA is TGTGCCAGCAGCTTGTATATGGGGACAGCCCAAGAGACCCAGTACTTC. Translated: CASSLYMGTAQETQYF. Based on the CDR3 plus reference TRBV7-9 and TRBJ2-5, the full variable domain is DTGVSQNPRHKITKRGQNVTFRCDPISEHNRLYWYRQTLGQGPEFLTYFQNEAQLEKSRLLSDRFSAERPKGSFSTLEIQRTEQGDSAMYLCASSLYMGTAQETQYFGPGTRLLVL.

The V call is TRBV11-3, the J call TRBJ1-1; weak D call: TRBD1 (5 bases). The V gene's germline CDR1 is SGHNT and CDR2 YENEEA. The V end was cut by 5 bases, the J end by 4 bases, with 11 bases between. The length of the CDR3 is 13 residues. CDR3 DNA: TGTGCCAGCAGCGCCGTGGGGCTCACTGAAGCTTTCTTT. This gives the protein CASSAVGLTEAFF.

This clone has only a few counts. This chain uses TRBV2 with TRBJ2-2, with a tentative D call TRBD2 (6 bases). Trimming removed 9 bases from V and 7 bases from J, with 18 bases in between. The CDR3 spans 14 residues. Germline V gene data show CDR1 as SNHLY and CDR2 as FYNNEI. CDR3 residues: CARELTRYGGELFF. For the CDR3, the DNA is TGTGCCAGGGAACTGACTAGATATGGCGGGGAGCTGTTTTTT.

This chain connects TRBV5-1 to TRBJ1-3, with D maybe TRBD1 (6 bases). The CDR3 loop spans 16 amino acids. Germline CDR1 and CDR2: SGHRS and YFSETQ. Trimming pared 4 bases from V and 6 bases from J, leaving 20 bases between. CDR3 sequence reads: CASSPNIVGTQNTIYF. In nucleotides, the CDR3 is TGCGCCAGCAGCCCCAACATTGTGGGGACACAAAACACCATATATTTT.

V and J are TRBV19 and TRBJ1-3; D not certain. This CDR3 comprises 14 residues. Germline lookup yields CDR1 LNHDA and CDR2 SQIVND (reference sequence). Between the trimmed V and J ends, which lost 5 bases and 0 bases, there was a span of 8 bases. The CDR3 is CASSVSNSGNTIYF. The CDR3 DNA is TGTGCCAGTAGTGTTTCCAACTCTGGAAACACCATATATTTT.

The CDR3 here is CASSSRDRGTEAFF. The CDR3 bases are TGCGCCAGCAGCTCCCGGGACAGGGGCACTGAAGCTTTCTTT. This chain joins TRBV5-1 and TRBJ1-1, with TRBD1 matching over 10 bases. Germline CDR1 and CDR2: SGHRS and YFSETQ. The trim removed 3 bases at V and 4 bases at J, leaving 3 bases unmatched. The CDR3 has 14 amino acids.

Concerning this clone: The same CDR3 can be traced to other DNA sequences in this sample. The V and J genes are TRBV5-1 and TRBJ1-5; no clear D gene. This CDR3 has 15 amino acids. Per the germline V gene, CDR1 is SGHRS and CDR2 is YFSETQ. The germline V and J ends were trimmed by 1 base and 1 base, with 9 bases remaining between them. DNA for the CDR3: TGCGCCAGCAGCTTGACGGGTGAGAGCAATCAGCCCCAGCATTTT. Translating it yields CASSLTGESNQPQHF.

CDR3 DNA sequence: TGTGCCAGCAGCTCTAGTTACGGGGGGCGGGGGGCCAACGTCCTGACTTTC. Encoded protein: CASSSSYGGRGANVLTF. V is TRBV7-9 and J is TRBJ2-6, with D possibly matching TRBD2 (7 bases). Trimming stripped 4 bases from V and 4 bases from J, with 17 bases between. CDR3 length: 17 residues. Germline values: CDR1 SEHNR, CDR2 FQNEAQ (reference sequence).

The chain recombines TRBV28 with TRBJ1-4; 11 bases align to TRBD1. This CDR3 contains 14 residues. V trimming: 6 bases; J trimming: 6 bases; junction bases outside the gene matches: 3. Germline lookup yields CDR1 MDHEN and CDR2 SYDVKM. The CDR3 bases are TGTGCCAGCAGGGGGACAGGGGGGCATGAAAAACTGTTTTTT. It specifies CASRGTGGHEKLFF.

This CDR3 reads CASSPTGADHQPQHF. CDR3 sequence (DNA): TGCGCCAGCAGCCCGACAGGGGCCGACCACCAGCCCCAGCATTTT. The chain carries TRBV5-1 and TRBJ1-5; TRBD1 agrees at 8 bases. Trimming at V came to 4 bases and at J to 7 bases, leaving 10 bases not matched to a gene. This CDR3 spans 15 amino acids. CDR1 is SGHRS and CDR2 is YFSETQ in the germline V gene.

This chain uses TRBV12-3 or TRBV12-4 with TRBJ1-3, with unresolved D. Trimming removed 4 bases at V and 6 bases at J, with 4 bases between. The CDR3 is made up of 11 amino acids. CDR3 coding DNA: TGTGCCAGCAGTTCAGTAAACACCATATATTTT. As protein: CASSSVNTIYF.

This chain uses TRBV19 with TRBJ1-2; 8 positions agree with TRBD1. The germline gives CDR1 LNHDA, CDR2 SQIVND (reference sequence). The V gene end was trimmed by 3 bases and the J gene end by 7 bases; junction bases not matched to a gene: 13. CDR3 length: 16 amino acids. CDR3 sequence: CASSIRLEQGAGGYTF. In DNA form, the CDR3 reads TGTGCCAGTAGTATTCGTCTTGAGCAGGGGGCGGGTGGCTACACCTTC.

In this sample, this clone turned up a few times. The J gene is TRBJ2-7, the V gene TRBV5-1; 9 positions agree with TRBD1. V lost 3 bases, J lost 2 bases, and 6 bases stayed unmatched. CDR1 SGHRS and CDR2 YFSETQ come from the germline V gene. The CDR3 contains 15 residues. CDR3 bases: TGCGCCAGCAGCTCCTCGGGACAGGGCCCCTACGAGCAGTACTTC. Translated: CASSSSGQGPYEQYF.

The chain uses TRBV30 and TRBJ2-7, with TRBD1 as a possible D gene (5 bases). The germline gives CDR1 GTSNPN, CDR2 SVGIG (reference sequence). This CDR3 contains 14 residues. The ends were cut back, 1 base at V and 2 bases at J, with 12 bases in the middle. CDR3 nucleotide sequence: TGTGCCTGGAGTGGACAGCTCGGGCCCTACGAGCAGTACTTC. Its translation: CAWSGQLGPYEQYF.

The chain uses TRBV10-1 and TRBJ2-6; D is unresolved. CDR3 length: 14 amino acids. Trimming removed 4 bases from V and 1 base from J, with 5 bases in between. Germline-derived CDR1 and CDR2 are WNHNN and SYGVQD (reference sequence). CDR3: CASSAGSGANVLTF. The CDR3 DNA reads as TGCGCCAGCAGTGCGGGTTCTGGGGCCAACGTCCTGACTTTC.

The chain carries TRBV19 and TRBJ1-2, with 7 bases matching TRBD1. CDR1 and CDR2 (germline): LNHDA, SQIVND (reference sequence). V gave up 1 base and J gave up 3 bases; unmatched junction bases: 2. The CDR3 runs to 14 residues. The CDR3 DNA follows: TGTGCCAGTAGTATAGGGGACAGTTACTATGGCTACACCTTC. It translates to CASSIGDSYYGYTF.

The genes are TRBV5-1 and TRBJ2-5; D is perhaps TRBD1 (6 bases). The germline V gene has CDR1 SGHRS and CDR2 YFSETQ. The CDR3 runs to 14 residues. V shed 2 bases and J shed 2 bases, with 10 bases lying between them. The CDR3 DNA sequence: TGCGCCAGCAGCTTTGTTACAGGGCAAGAGACCCAGTACTTC. Translating it yields CASSFVTGQETQYF.